These T cell receptor beta chains were read from a single sample in a study of blood T cell repertoires in COVID-19. The table came from immunoSEQ multiplex PCR; TCRdb's copy has only in-frame clones and leaves some out. The top ten clones hold over 3% of a sample with about 53,000 clones, 85% to 95% of them seen once. Sequenced sample: peripheral blood. The receptors derive from a human donor in a cohort sampled during active COVID-19. CDR3s include the opening cysteine and the closing phenylalanine or tryptophan. Fields, in order: J gene, clone size, D gene, V gene, CDR3 protein, CDR3 DNA. The D gene is left open where the match is weak. Part of the rows lack a size; the others show once, few, many or a class for expanded clones.

>TRBJ2-1|-|-|TRBV7-9
CASSLTRGPYNEQFF
TGTGCCAGCAGCTTAACCAGGGGCCCCTACAATGAGCAGTTCTTC
>TRBJ2-5|-|TRBD1|TRBV2
CASRDFRTGVAQYF
TGTGCCAGCAGGGATTTTCGCACAGGGGTCGCCCAGTACTTC
>TRBJ2-1|-|-|TRBV11-2
CASSLDLGSGVNEQFF
TGTGCCAGCAGCTTAGATCTGGGCTCAGGTGTCAATGAGCAGTTCTTC
>TRBJ2-1|-|TRBD2|TRBV9
CASSVTRTSRTTEQFF
TGTGCCAGCAGCGTAACCCGGACTAGCCGTACAACTGAGCAGTTCTTC
>TRBJ2-2|once|TRBD1|TRBV7-2
CASQRGQSTGELFF
TGTGCCAGTCAAAGGGGACAGTCCACCGGGGAGCTGTTTTTT
>TRBJ2-5|once|TRBD2|TRBV28
CASSFLAVKQTQYF
TGTGCCAGCAGTTTCCTAGCGGTTAAGCAGACCCAGTACTTC
>TRBJ1-2|-|-|TRBV3-1/TRBV3-2
CASSRRGSGYTF
TGTGCCAGCAGCCGGAGGGGAAGCGGCTACACCTTC
>TRBJ2-3|-|TRBD2|TRBV10-3
CAISEFSGGQRDTQYF
TGTGCCATCAGTGAGTTTAGCGGGGGGCAAAGAGATACGCAGTATTTT
>TRBJ1-5|-|TRBD1|TRBV19
CASRPGQGAFQPQHF
TGTGCCAGTAGACCGGGACAGGGGGCATTTCAGCCCCAGCATTTT
>TRBJ2-7|-|-|TRBV28
CASSTQGTTYEQYF
TGTGCCAGCAGTACTCAGGGGACTACCTACGAGCAGTACTTC